One sample yielded the 22 T cell receptor beta chains listed below, sequenced in a study of blood T cell repertoires in COVID-19. Profiled with immunoSEQ multiplex PCR; TCRdb holds only in-frame clones, not every one. The sample lists 200,000 to 250,000 clones; around 90% were seen once. Sequencing was done on a sample of peripheral blood. These receptors all come from a woman in her sixties or seventies with active or convalescent COVID-19.

The V and J genes are TRBV9 and TRBJ2-5; TRBD2 agrees at 13 bases. The CDR3 extends over 17 amino acids. V was clipped by 4 bases and J by 6 bases; unmatched bases: 12. CDR1 SGDLS and CDR2 YYNGEE come from the germline V gene. CDR3 coding DNA: TGTGCCAGCAGCCTTGGACTAGCGGGGGCCCCGGTAAAGACCCAGTACTTC. The encoded protein is CASSLGLAGAPVKTQYF.

This chain joins TRBV2 and TRBJ2-5, with 10 bases matching TRBD1. Per germline, CDR1 SNHLY and CDR2 FYNNEI. The J segment lost 4 bases and the V segment lost 4 bases, leaving 6 bases of the junction unmatched. The CDR3 runs 15 residues. The CDR3 nucleotides read TGTGCCAGCAGTGTATTCGGGACAGGGGTAGAGACCCAGTACTTC. It translates to CASSVFGTGVETQYF.

The genes are TRBV19 and TRBJ2-4; TRBD1 matches 7 bases. The CDR3 spans 15 residues. The V gene's germline CDR1 is LNHDA and CDR2 SQIVND (reference sequence). The trim removed 7 bases at V and 2 bases at J, leaving 8 bases unmatched. The CDR3 here is CASNEGARTKNIQYF. CDR3 nucleotides: TGTGCCAGTAACGAGGGGGCGCGGACCAAAAACATTCAGTACTTC.

This chain joins TRBV7-9 and TRBJ1-2; D is ambiguous. Germline CDR1 SEHNR, CDR2 FQNEAQ (reference sequence). This CDR3 contains 16 residues. With 1 base removed from V and 5 bases from J, the gap between germline ends came to 17 bases. CDR3 coding DNA: TGTGCCAGCAGCTTAGGGGGTGTAAGCGGTATGTATGGCTACACCTTC. This encodes CASSLGGVSGMYGYTF.

The V call is TRBV10-1, the J call TRBJ2-1, with 7 bases lining up with TRBD2. With 8 bases clipped from V and 8 bases from J, the junction kept 15 bases outside the gene matches. The CDR3 contains 15 residues. Per the germline V gene, CDR1 is WNHNN and CDR2 is SYGVQD (reference sequence). The CDR3 loop is CASGSGAPPRDEQFF. The CDR3 coding sequence is TGCGCCAGCGGGAGCGGGGCACCTCCTCGGGATGAGCAGTTCTTC.

V and J are TRBV6-5 and TRBJ2-7; tentatively, D is TRBD2 (6 bases). The V end was cut by 6 bases, the J end by 2 bases, with 14 bases between. The germline V gene has CDR1 MNHEY and CDR2 SVGAGI. The CDR3 has 14 amino acids. The CDR3 is CASRLGGATYEQYF. CDR3 sequence (DNA): TGTGCCAGCAGACTGGGCGGGGCAACCTACGAGCAGTACTTC.

The CDR3, as DNA: TGTGCCAGCAGCTTATTCGGGACAACATCCTCCTACGAGCAGTACTTC. It encodes CASSLFGTTSSYEQYF. This chain connects TRBV7-3 to TRBJ2-7, with D possibly matching TRBD1 (6 bases). Per the germline V gene, CDR1 is SGHTA and CDR2 is FQGTGA. CDR3 length: 16 amino acids. Trimming pared 2 bases from V and 0 bases from J, leaving 14 bases between.

The chain is built from TRBV7-2 and TRBJ1-2, with TRBD1 identical over 9 bases. The CDR3 has 14 amino acids. V was clipped by 2 bases and J by 6 bases; unmatched bases: 4. Germline V gene lookup returns CDR1 SGHTA and CDR2 FQGNSA. CDR3 protein: CASSLPGTGNGYTF. The CDR3 region has the DNA TGTGCCAGCAGCTTACCCGGGACAGGGAATGGCTACACCTTC.

The rearrangement links TRBV28 to TRBJ1-2, with 9 bases lining up with TRBD1. V shed 7 bases and J 3 bases; nucleotides not matched to a gene: 6. This CDR3 is built from 14 residues. From germline, CDR1 is MDHEN and CDR2 SYDVKM. The CDR3 loop reads CASKTGGDDYGYTF. The CDR3, as DNA: TGTGCCAGCAAGACAGGGGGAGATGACTATGGCTACACCTTC.

This clone was seen only once. V and J are TRBV16 and TRBJ1-2; the match to TRBD1 covers 7 bases. This CDR3 is built from 13 residues. The ends lost 6 bases at V and 6 bases at J; junction bases unmatched: 7. Germline values: CDR1 KGHSY, CDR2 FQNENV. The CDR3 is CASSPDRVNGYTF. As DNA, the CDR3 is TGTGCCAGCAGTCCTGACAGGGTGAATGGCTACACCTTC. Based on the CDR3 plus reference TRBV16 and TRBJ1-2, the full variable domain is GEEVAQTPKHLVRGEGQKAKLYCAPIKGHSYVFWYQQVLKNEFKFLISFQNENVFDETGMPKERFSAKCLPNSPCSLEIQATKLEDSAVYFCASSPDRVNGYTFGSGTRLTVV.

This chain uses TRBV5-1 with TRBJ2-6, with D possibly being TRBD1 (5 bases). The germline V and J ends were trimmed by 3 bases and 0 bases, with 13 bases remaining between them. Germline CDR1 SGHRS, CDR2 YFSETQ. CDR3 length: 17 amino acids. CDR3 sequence: CASSSRVSFSGANVLTF. As DNA, the CDR3 is TGCGCCAGCAGCTCCAGGGTAAGCTTCTCTGGGGCCAACGTCCTGACTTTC.

The V and J genes are TRBV11-2 and TRBJ1-6; D not certain. Deletions cut 2 bases from V and 1 base from J, with 3 bases between. The length of the CDR3 is 14 residues. CDR1 and CDR2 from the germline V gene are SGHAT and FQNNGV. CDR3 coding DNA: TGTGCCAGCAGCTTACGGTCCTATAATTCACCCCTCCACTTT. This encodes CASSLRSYNSPLHF.

The CDR3 loop reads CASRRQGEYNSPLHF. The CDR3 DNA reads TGTGCCAGCAGAAGACAGGGGGAGTATAATTCACCCCTCCACTTT. J is TRBJ1-6 and V is TRBV7-9; 9 bases are shared with TRBD1. CDR3 length equals 15 residues. Looked up from germline, CDR1 is SEHNR and CDR2 is FQNEAQ (reference sequence). The V gene end was trimmed by 6 bases and the J gene end by 4 bases; junction bases not matched to a gene: 4.

The CDR3 DNA reads TGTGCCAGCAGTGAGAGTTCTTGGGAGGGGGTAGGGGGCTACACCTTC. Its protein is CASSESSWEGVGGYTF. The chain uses TRBV6-1 and TRBJ1-2; TRBD1 might be the D (6 bases). The germline V gene has CDR1 MNHNS and CDR2 SASEGT. The V end was cut by 3 bases, the J end by 8 bases, with 22 bases between. This CDR3 comprises 16 residues.

A few counts support this clone. The J gene is TRBJ1-1, the V gene TRBV11-2; D remains ambiguous. V was cut by 4 bases and J by 4 bases, with 13 bases left in between. The CDR3 extends over 14 amino acids. Germline lookup yields CDR1 SGHAT and CDR2 FQNNGV. The CDR3 loop reads CASSSDGGGTEAFF. CDR3 DNA: TGTGCCAGCAGCTCGGATGGAGGAGGCACTGAAGCTTTCTTT.

The sample holds one count of this clone. The V gene is TRBV6-5, the J gene TRBJ1-1; D is undetermined. The germline V gene has CDR1 MNHEY and CDR2 SVGAGI. This CDR3 is built from 13 residues. CDR3 DNA: TGTGCACACTTCCCCGGGTTGAGCGGTGAAGCTTTCTTT. It specifies CAHFPGLSGEAFF.

This chain links TRBV4-3 with TRBJ2-2, with D perhaps matching TRBD2 (6 bases). V lost 2 bases and J lost 7, with 14 bases in between. Germline values: CDR1 LGHNA, CDR2 YSLEER. The CDR3 extends over 15 amino acids. The CDR3 DNA is TGCGCCAGCAGCCAAAATCGGGGGAAGGTCGGGGAGCTGTTTTTT. The encoded protein is CASSQNRGKVGELFF.

V and J are TRBV5-8 and TRBJ1-1, with 7 bases lining up with TRBD1. Germline trimming cut 5 bases from V and 4 bases from J; bases unmatched to any gene: 5. From germline, CDR1 is SGHTS and CDR2 YDEGEE. CDR3 size: 13 residues. The CDR3 DNA reads as TGTGCCAGCAGTTTGACAGGGCCCACTGAAGCTTTCTTT. Amino acid sequence: CASSLTGPTEAFF.

The chain employs TRBV18 and TRBJ2-5; 10 bases agree with TRBD2. Germline CDR1 KGHSH, CDR2 LQKENI. Germline trimming cut 0 bases from V and 2 bases from J; bases unmatched to any gene: 3. There are 16 residues in the CDR3. Here the CDR3 reads CASSPPLAGEQETQYF. The CDR3 nucleotides read TGTGCCAGCTCACCACCCCTAGCGGGGGAACAAGAGACCCAGTACTTC.

V is TRBV4-3 and J is TRBJ1-2; D is ambiguous. CDR3 length: 13 amino acids. CDR1 is LGHNA and CDR2 is YSLEER in the germline V gene. V was trimmed by 0 bases and J by 8 bases, leaving 10 bases between them. The CDR3 nucleotides read TGCGCCAGCAGCCAAGAACCCTCGCGGGGCTACACCTTC. Translating it yields CASSQEPSRGYTF.

This chain joins TRBV5-4 and TRBJ2-7; 14 bases match TRBD2. The CDR3 length is 18 residues. The germline V gene has CDR1 SGHNT and CDR2 YYREEE (reference sequence). The J segment lost 0 bases and the V segment lost 4 bases, leaving 9 bases of the junction unmatched. The CDR3 spells CASSGRTSGGISSYEQYF. The DNA for the CDR3 is TGTGCCAGCAGCGGGCGGACTAGCGGGGGGATTAGCTCCTACGAGCAGTACTTC.

The chain couples TRBV7-6 to TRBJ1-3, with D maybe TRBD1 (5 bases). There are 14 residues in the CDR3. Trimming shortened V by 1 base and J by 7 bases, and 11 bases separated the two germline ends. Looked up from germline, CDR1 is SGHVS and CDR2 is FNYEAQ. CDR3 loop: CASSLGAGGNTIYF. In DNA form, the CDR3 reads TGTGCCAGCAGCTTAGGGGCTGGGGGGAACACCATATATTTT.